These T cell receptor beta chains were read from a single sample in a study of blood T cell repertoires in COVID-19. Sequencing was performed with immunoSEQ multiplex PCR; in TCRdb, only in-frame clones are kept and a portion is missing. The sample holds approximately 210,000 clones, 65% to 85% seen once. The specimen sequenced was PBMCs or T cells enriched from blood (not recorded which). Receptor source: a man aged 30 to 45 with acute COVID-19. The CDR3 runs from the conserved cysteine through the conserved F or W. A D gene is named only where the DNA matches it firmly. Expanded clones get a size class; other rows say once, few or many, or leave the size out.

DNA: TGTGCCAGCAGCTTAACTAGCGGGGGGGCTTTAGAGCAGTTCTTC
CDR3: CASSLTSGGALEQFF
size: NA
V: TRBV5-4
J: TRBJ2-1
D: TRBD2

DNA: TGTGCCAGCGACAGGTCCCACACTGAAGCTTTCTTT
CDR3: CASDRSHTEAFF
size: NA
V: TRBV2
J: TRBJ1-1
D: NA

DNA: TGTGCCAGCTGGGCTATGGGCAATCAGCCCCAGCATTTT
CDR3: CASWAMGNQPQHF
size: NA
V: TRBV12-3/TRBV12-4
J: TRBJ1-5
D: NA

DNA: TGTGCCAGCAGCTTATGGGGAGGTATCATTCAGCCCCAGCATTTT
CDR3: CASSLWGGIIQPQHF
size: once
V: TRBV7-2
J: TRBJ1-5
D: NA

DNA: TGTGCCAGCAGCTTAACGTTAGCGGGGACAAACAATGAGCAGTTCTTC
CDR3: CASSLTLAGTNNEQFF
size: once
V: TRBV13
J: TRBJ2-1
D: TRBD2

DNA: TGTGCCAGCGGGGTTAGGGGGGGCTTAGAGACCCAGTACTTC
CDR3: CASGVRGGLETQYF
size: NA
V: TRBV28
J: TRBJ2-5
D: NA

DNA: TGTGCCAGCAGGGACATAGCCTACGAGCAGTACTTC
CDR3: CASRDIAYEQYF
size: NA
V: TRBV27
J: TRBJ2-7
D: NA

DNA: TGTGCCGGAGGGGGGGACAGGGGATCCTACGAGCAGTACTTC
CDR3: CAGGGDRGSYEQYF
size: NA
V: TRBV2
J: TRBJ2-7
D: TRBD1

DNA: TGTGCCACCAGTGACCGTACAGGGGTAAATGGCTACACCTTC
CDR3: CATSDRTGVNGYTF
size: NA
V: TRBV24-1
J: TRBJ1-2
D: TRBD1

DNA: TGTGCCAGCAGACGGGACACCGGGGAGCTGTTTTTT
CDR3: CASRRDTGELFF
size: NA
V: TRBV25-1
J: TRBJ2-2
D: NA

DNA: TGTGCTAGTGGTTTCTACGGACAGGTTTGGGGTCAGCCCCAGCATTTT
CDR3: CASGFYGQVWGQPQHF
size: NA
V: TRBV12-5
J: TRBJ1-5
D: TRBD1

DNA: TGTGCCAGCAGTTTTAAGTCAGGTTTTCAACCCCAGCATTTT
CDR3: CASSFKSGFQPQHF
size: NA
V: TRBV28
J: TRBJ1-5
D: NA

DNA: TGTGCCAGCAGTACAGGGGTCGGAAACACCATATATTTT
CDR3: CASSTGVGNTIYF
size: NA
V: TRBV3-1/TRBV3-2
J: TRBJ1-3
D: TRBD1

DNA: TGTGCCATCAGTGAGTCGACAAACGGCTACACCTTC
CDR3: CAISESTNGYTF
size: NA
V: TRBV10-3
J: TRBJ1-2
D: NA

DNA: TGTGCCAGCAGCAAACGTCCGGGATCTACTCATCCCAGCTCCTACAATGAGCAGTTCTTC
CDR3: CASSKRPGSTHPSSYNEQFF
size: NA
V: TRBV21-1
J: TRBJ2-1
D: NA

DNA: TGTGCCAGTAGTCTAATAGCGGGGGATGGCTACACCTTC
CDR3: CASSLIAGDGYTF
size: NA
V: TRBV19
J: TRBJ1-2
D: NA

DNA: TGTGCCTGGAGCCCCCAGGGGTTAGCCACTGAAGCTTTCTTT
CDR3: CAWSPQGLATEAFF
size: NA
V: TRBV30
J: TRBJ1-1
D: NA

DNA: TGTGCCAGCAGTTTGCGACAGAGCTATAATTCACCCCTCCACTTT
CDR3: CASSLRQSYNSPLHF
size: NA
V: TRBV28
J: TRBJ1-6
D: NA

DNA: TGTGCCAGCAGACGACAGGGAGGTAATTCACCCCTCCACTTT
CDR3: CASRRQGGNSPLHF
size: NA
V: TRBV6-5
J: TRBJ1-6
D: TRBD1

DNA: TGTGCCAGCAGTTTACAGGGATTCGGAAACTATGGCTACACCTTC
CDR3: CASSLQGFGNYGYTF
size: NA
V: TRBV27
J: TRBJ1-2
D: NA

DNA: TGTGCCATCACTATGACAGGGAACTATGGCTACACCTTC
CDR3: CAITMTGNYGYTF
size: NA
V: TRBV10-3
J: TRBJ1-2
D: TRBD1

DNA: TGTGCCAGTAGTCAACAGGGTGGAAGTCAGCCCCAGCATTTT
CDR3: CASSQQGGSQPQHF
size: NA
V: TRBV19
J: TRBJ1-5
D: NA

DNA: TGTGCCAGCAGTACCGGTGGGGGGGAAACTCAGCCCCAGCATTTT
CDR3: CASSTGGGETQPQHF
size: once
V: TRBV6-5
J: TRBJ1-5
D: NA

DNA: TGTGCCAGTAGTATTCGGCGGAGCTTATACAATGAGCAGTTCTTC
CDR3: CASSIRRSLYNEQFF
size: NA
V: TRBV19
J: TRBJ2-1
D: NA